The sequence of this TCR beta chain was determined in a study of shared clonotypes between healthy human individuals. Across the whole study: A couple of female and three male donors aged 18 to 49 were enrolled. Study conclusions and caveats: Among non-shared clonotypes, generation probabilities were lower than among those shared by all four donors. The authors sampled blood alone, and tissue repertoires likely differ.

This clone was recorded only once. As yet, its antigen is unknown. This sample also contains other DNA sequences that code for the same CDR3. Libraries were prepared by immunoSEQ multiplex PCR; TCRdb keeps only in-frame clonotypes and omits some of them. The sample lists around 1.6 million clones, roughly 98% occurring once. The CDR3 sequence is 14 residues long. Trimming removed 6 bases at V and 1 base at J, with 9 bases between. CDR1 and CDR2 (germline): MNHEY, SMNVEV (reference sequence). This TCR was recovered from a man between 25 and 39 years old in good health. The sequenced sample was naive CD4+ T cells sorted from blood. Subset here: CD45RA+ positively selected. This chain uses TRBV27 with TRBJ2-2; the D is unclear. In nucleotides, the CDR3 is TGTGCCAGCAGCTACCGACTGAACACCGGGGAGCTGTTTTTT. Residues: CASSYRLNTGELFF.